Listed below are T cell receptor beta chains from one sample, sequenced in a study of OX40 agonist ivuxolimab in advanced cancers. The table came from immunoSEQ multiplex PCR; TCRdb's copy has only in-frame clones and leaves some out. The sample yields about 64,000 clones, approximately 88% seen once. This sample comprised CD4+ or CD8+ T cells sorted from blood, obtained in a trial of the OX40 agonist ivuxolimab. Receptors were obtained from an adult with an advanced solid tumor such as melanoma, head and neck, liver or kidney cancer. Both conserved end residues are part of each CDR3. D genes are given only for firm matches. The listing skips clone size in some rows; elsewhere it reads once, few, many or a size class.

d_call clone_size j_call v_call cdr3_aa cdr3_nt
- - TRBJ1-2 TRBV28 CAGSTARLYGYTF TGTGCCGGCTCAACCGCCAGACTTTATGGCTACACCTTC
- - TRBJ2-7 TRBV6-5 CASSSTLGEQYF TGTGCCAGCAGTTCAACGTTAGGCGAGCAGTACTTC
TRBD1 once TRBJ1-4 TRBV5-1 CASSAGTGGTGEKLFF TGCGCCAGCAGCGCCGGGACAGGGGGCACAGGTGAAAAACTGTTTTTT
- - TRBJ2-1 TRBV18 CASSPPGQSYNEQFF TGTGCCAGCTCACCACCCGGACAGAGCTACAATGAGCAGTTCTTC
- few TRBJ1-4 TRBV15 CATSRDFREKLFF TGTGCCACCAGCAGAGACTTTCGGGAAAAACTGTTTTTT
TRBD1 few TRBJ1-1 TRBV6-1 CASQGAPENTEAFF TGTGCCAGCCAGGGGGCCCCTGAGAACACTGAAGCTTTCTTT
- - TRBJ2-2 TRBV6-5 CAIQDRNTGELFF TGTGCCATACAAGACAGGAACACCGGGGAGCTGTTTTTT
- - TRBJ2-1 TRBV7-8 CASSLGASTNEQFF TGTGCCAGCAGCTTAGGGGCCTCGACTAATGAGCAGTTCTTC
TRBD2 - TRBJ2-1 TRBV10-1 CASSAGTTNEQFF TGCGCCAGCAGTGCGGGGACTACGAATGAGCAGTTCTTC
- - TRBJ1-5 TRBV28 CAHSLGGGQPQHF TGTGCCCACTCTCTCGGGGGAGGTCAGCCCCAGCATTTT
- - TRBJ1-5 TRBV6-4 CASSRVYQPQHF TGTGCCAGCAGCAGGGTATATCAGCCCCAGCATTTT
TRBD1 - TRBJ2-3 TRBV28 CASSFRDRATQYF TGTGCCAGCAGTTTCCGGGACAGAGCTACGCAGTATTTT
TRBD1 - TRBJ2-7 TRBV6-5 CATYRGYEQYF TGTGCAACCTACAGGGGATACGAGCAGTACTTC
- - TRBJ2-3 TRBV7-9 CASSPGHVAPDTQYF TGTGCCAGCAGCCCCGGACACGTCGCCCCAGATACGCAGTATTTT
TRBD1 once TRBJ1-1 TRBV11-3 CASSQTGGRNTEAFF TGTGCCAGCAGCCAAACAGGGGGCCGGAACACTGAAGCTTTCTTT
- once TRBJ2-1 TRBV10-3 CAISERGSGYNEQFF TGTGCCATCAGTGAGCGGGGGTCTGGGTACAATGAGCAGTTCTTC
- once TRBJ2-5 TRBV5-1 CASSVQDGQETQYF TGCGCCAGCAGCGTACAGGACGGTCAAGAGACCCAGTACTTC
TRBD1 - TRBJ1-1 TRBV5-1 CASSLQGANTEAFF TGCGCCAGCAGCCTACAGGGGGCGAACACTGAAGCTTTCTTT
- - TRBJ2-7 TRBV11-3 CASSLGDGADEQYF TGTGCCAGCAGCTTAGGTGACGGGGCCGACGAGCAGTACTTC
- - TRBJ1-2 TRBV28 CASSPVANYGYTF TGTGCCAGCAGCCCCGTGGCTAACTATGGCTACACCTTC
- - TRBJ2-7 TRBV4-2 CASSQGGGYEQYF TGTGCCAGCAGCCAAGGAGGCGGCTACGAGCAGTACTTC
- - TRBJ2-1 TRBV10-3 CAIREGVGSYNEQFF TGTGCCATCAGGGAGGGCGTGGGCTCCTACAATGAGCAGTTCTTC
TRBD1 - TRBJ2-1 TRBV9 CASSLQGLYNEQFF TGTGCCAGCAGCTTACAGGGGTTATACAATGAGCAGTTCTTC
- once TRBJ2-5 TRBV28 CASSSPTGIETQYF TGTGCCAGCAGCTCCCCCACGGGGATCGAGACCCAGTACTTC
- - TRBJ2-7 TRBV28 CASSLRSYEQYF TGTGCCAGCAGTTTGCGGTCCTACGAGCAGTACTTC
- - TRBJ2-5 TRBV7-9 CASSSQGETQYF TGTGCCAGCAGCTCTCAGGGAGAGACCCAGTACTTC
- - TRBJ1-3 TRBV5-4 CASSLAGTGNTIYF TGTGCCAGCAGCTTGGCCGGGACAGGAAACACCATATATTTT
- - TRBJ2-2 TRBV7-9 CASSLGLGGTGELFF TGTGCCAGCAGCTTAGGGCTAGGCGGCACCGGGGAGCTGTTTTTT
- few TRBJ2-3 TRBV11-2 CASSTVGSSGQYF TGTGCCAGCAGCACTGTGGGGTCCTCCGGGCAGTATTTT
- - TRBJ1-4 TRBV28 CASSSGDSANEKLFF TGTGCCAGCAGTTCCGGAGACAGCGCTAATGAAAAACTGTTTTTT
- - TRBJ1-4 TRBV15 CATSRDYNEKLFF TGTGCCACCAGCAGAGACTATAATGAAAAACTGTTTTTT
- - TRBJ1-2 TRBV5-5 CASSRGGAGYGYTF TGTGCCAGCAGCAGGGGAGGGGCCGGCTATGGCTACACCTTC
- - TRBJ1-1 TRBV6-1 CASSPLRGSTEAFF TGTGCCAGCAGCCCCCTCCGGGGCAGCACTGAAGCTTTCTTT
TRBD1 - TRBJ1-4 TRBV6-1 CASSKDRERGEKLFF TGTGCCAGCAGTAAGGACAGGGAACGAGGTGAAAAACTGTTTTTT
TRBD1 - TRBJ1-4 TRBV27 CASSRIQGATNEKLFF TGTGCCAGCAGTCGCATTCAGGGGGCAACTAATGAAAAACTGTTTTTT
- - TRBJ1-1 TRBV19 CASSHLTGGSEAFF TGTGCCAGTAGTCATCTAACAGGCGGGAGTGAAGCTTTCTTT
- few TRBJ1-4 TRBV5-1 CASSPLTNEKLFF TGCGCCAGCAGTCCCTTAACTAATGAAAAACTGTTTTTT
- - TRBJ2-7 TRBV28 CASSPLDRGAGYEQYF TGTGCCAGCAGCCCCTTAGACAGGGGAGCGGGATACGAGCAGTACTTC
- - TRBJ2-1 TRBV11-3 CASSLYGAASNEQFF TGTGCCAGCAGCTTATACGGAGCGGCGTCCAATGAGCAGTTCTTC
TRBD2 - TRBJ2-5 TRBV5-6 CASSLSVGTTTRGTQYF TGTGCCAGCAGCTTGAGCGTGGGGACTACCACCCGTGGGACCCAGTACTTC
- - TRBJ2-2 TRBV27 CASSPPGTLGTGELFF TGTGCCAGCAGCCCCCCCGGGACATTGGGGACCGGGGAGCTGTTTTTT
TRBD1 - TRBJ2-1 TRBV5-1 CASREIQGTYNEQFF TGCGCCAGCAGGGAGATACAGGGGACCTACAATGAGCAGTTCTTC
TRBD1 - TRBJ2-3 TRBV4-2 CASSQEGFGTGASGTQYF TGTGCCAGCAGCCAAGAAGGGTTCGGGACAGGGGCCTCAGGTACGCAGTATTTT
TRBD1 - TRBJ2-3 TRBV5-1 CASSIGGQGTDTQYF TGCGCCAGCTCGATAGGGGGACAGGGCACAGATACGCAGTATTTT
TRBD2 - TRBJ2-2 TRBV13 CASSSGLATNTGELFF TGTGCCAGCAGCTCGGGACTAGCGACGAACACCGGGGAGCTGTTTTTT
TRBD2 - TRBJ2-3 TRBV5-4 CASSLAGLGLDTQYF TGTGCCAGCAGCTTGGCCGGACTAGGTCTAGATACGCAGTATTTT
TRBD1 - TRBJ2-1 TRBV11-1 CASRPAGTGSYNEQFF TGTGCCAGCAGACCCGCCGGGACAGGGTCCTACAATGAGCAGTTCTTC
- - TRBJ1-2 TRBV7-9 CASSRDGNYGYTF TGTGCCAGCAGCCGCGACGGGAACTATGGCTACACCTTC
- - TRBJ2-7 TRBV5-1 CASSLVLGAHEQYF TGCGCCAGCAGCTTGGTTCTGGGGGCCCACGAGCAGTACTTC
TRBD1 - TRBJ2-7 TRBV7-2 CASSSTGGFDEQYF TGTGCCAGCAGCTCCACAGGGGGCTTCGACGAGCAGTACTTC
- - TRBJ2-7 TRBV7-5 CARSLRSAGSYEQYF TGTGCCAGAAGCTTACGGTCCGCAGGGAGCTACGAGCAGTACTTC
- - TRBJ1-5 TRBV19 CASSPTRGAQHF TGTGCCAGTAGTCCCACGAGGGGCGCCCAGCATTTT
- - TRBJ1-2 TRBV7-9 CASSLASRNYGYTF TGTGCCAGCAGCTTAGCTTCCAGAAACTATGGCTACACCTTC
- - TRBJ2-1 TRBV19 CASTATDYNEQFF TGTGCCAGTACCGCAACAGACTACAATGAGCAGTTCTTC
TRBD1 - TRBJ2-5 TRBV27 CASSLLGTGQETQYF TGTGCCAGCAGTTTATTGGGGACAGGTCAAGAGACCCAGTACTTC